This entry concerns a single T cell receptor (beta chain). What it recognizes is unknown. This entry comes from a study of human thymus T cells. TCRdb's copy holds only in-frame clones and misses some; the assay was immunoSEQ multiplex PCR. The sample includes approximately 49,000 clones, roughly 94% of them seen just once. Samples came from healthy Finnish infants during open corrective cardiac surgery. Only four of the eight donors provided a 0.5-1 mL blood sample. No fixed cell number was used; all available blood leukocytes supplied DNA. Study-level results: Both thymic and peripheral blood repertoires showed apparently biased V and J usage.

V was shortened by 5 bases and J by 2 bases, with 18 bases between the two germline ends. The CDR3 spans 16 residues. Per the germline V gene, CDR1 is MNHNY and CDR2 is SVGAGI (reference sequence). Sequenced: blood. The clonotype was recovered from a girl less than two years old with a congenital heart defect but otherwise immunologically healthy. The genes are TRBV6-6 and TRBJ1-2, with D possibly TRBD1 on 6 matching bases. CDR3: CASSPAWSGTNYGYTF. In nucleotides, the CDR3 is TGTGCCAGCAGTCCCGCCTGGTCCGGGACAAACTATGGCTACACCTTC.